One sample yielded the 18 T cell receptor beta chains listed below, sequenced in a study of cytomegalovirus exposure and HLA in healthy donors. PCR primers comprised 60 Vbeta and 13 Jbeta primers. Data came from immunoSEQ multiplex PCR; TCRdb stores just in-frame clones and leaves some out. The sample yields 150,000 to 200,000 clones, around 80% seen once. The specimen was PBMCs. The receptors stem from a woman between 40 and 55 years old in good health and CMV-seropositive.

The chain is built from TRBV19 and TRBJ1-4, with a tentative D call TRBD1 (5 bases). V lost 6 bases and J 7 bases, leaving 15 bases between the germline ends. The CDR3 runs to 14 residues. Germline V gene data show CDR1 as LNHDA and CDR2 as SQIVND (reference sequence). In nucleotides, the CDR3 is TGTGCCAGTAGCCATCCAGGGATAGTTGAAAAACTGTTTTTT. Protein sequence: CASSHPGIVEKLFF.

As DNA, the CDR3 is TGTGCCAGCAGCTACATACTAGCGCCGGGACAGGGGAGTTTTAGCAATCAGCCCCAGCATTTT. This translates into CASSYILAPGQGSFSNQPQHF. The chain combines TRBV28 with TRBJ1-5; 10 nucleotides line up with TRBD1. Germline values: CDR1 MDHEN, CDR2 SYDVKM. Trimming at V came to 6 bases and at J to 0 bases, leaving 20 bases not matched to a gene. The CDR3 contains 21 residues. Drawing the rest from reference TRBV28 and TRBJ1-5, the complete variable domain is DVKVTQSSRYLVKRTGEKVFLECVQDMDHENMFWYRQDPGLGLRLIYFSYDVKMKEKGDIPEGYSVSREKKERFSLILESASTNQTSMYLCASSYILAPGQGSFSNQPQHFGDGTRLSIL.

The table lists this clone with many counts. The chain joins TRBV6-5 to TRBJ2-7; TRBD1 matches at 9 bases. V lost 2 bases and J lost 6; bases outside the gene matches: 8. Germline V gene data show CDR1 as MNHEY and CDR2 as SVGAGI. CDR3 size: 15 residues. CDR3: CASSYRRDRVGEQYF. The CDR3 coding sequence is TGTGCCAGCAGTTACAGACGGGACAGGGTCGGCGAGCAGTACTTC.

CDR3: CSGKQGDTEAFF. The CDR3 nucleotides read TGCAGCGGAAAACAGGGAGACACTGAAGCTTTCTTT. The V call is TRBV29-1, the J call TRBJ1-1; D may be TRBD1 (6 bases). Trimming shortened V by 7 bases and J by 3 bases, and 12 bases separated the two germline ends. The germline CDR1 and CDR2 sequences are SQVTM and ANQGSEA. The CDR3 extends over 12 amino acids.

The chain has TRBV5-1 and TRBJ2-7; D possibly corresponds to TRBD1 (6 bases). In germline, CDR1 is SGHRS, CDR2 YFSETQ. The ends were cut back, 8 bases at V and 2 bases at J, with 11 bases in the middle. This CDR3 comprises 12 residues. The CDR3 coding sequence is TGCGCCAGTTGGGACACCCCCTACGAGCAGTACTTC. Translating gives CASWDTPYEQYF.

The rearrangement links TRBV7-9 to TRBJ2-2, with a weak D call TRBD1 (6 bases). V lost 5 bases to trimming and J lost 1 base, with 11 bases between them. Germline CDR1 is SEHNR and CDR2 is FQNEAQ (reference sequence). The CDR3 loop spans 15 amino acids. For the CDR3, the DNA is TGTGCCAGCAGCCACTGGACAGAGAACACCGGGGAGCTGTTTTTT. It encodes CASSHWTENTGELFF.

This sequence joins TRBV6-6 and TRBJ2-2; TRBD1 is a possible D gene (5 bases). The length of the CDR3 is 15 residues. V was pared by 6 bases and J by 2 bases, with 13 bases between. Germline V gene lookup returns CDR1 MNHNY and CDR2 SVGAGI (reference sequence). In nucleotides, the CDR3 is TGTGCCAGCAGCCCGCGGACACGTAACACCGGGGAGCTGTTTTTT. It translates to CASSPRTRNTGELFF.

This rearrangement joins TRBV5-1 to TRBJ2-3; possible D gene TRBD1, 5 bases. The CDR3 length is 16 residues. Germline V CDR1 and CDR2: SGHRS, YFSETQ. V lost 0 bases and J 0 bases, leaving 11 bases between the germline ends. In nucleotides, the CDR3 is TGCGCCAGCAGCTTGGCCCAGACAGATAGCACAGATACGCAGTATTTT. Its translation is CASSLAQTDSTDTQYF. The whole variable domain, remainder taken from reference TRBV5-1 and TRBJ2-3, is KAGVTQTPRYLIKTRGQQVTLSCSPISGHRSVSWYQQTPGQGLQFLFEYFSETQRNKGNFPGRFSGRQFSNSRSEMNVSTLELGDSALYLCASSLAQTDSTDTQYFGPGTRLTVL.

The chain joins TRBV5-6 to TRBJ1-4; D is uncertain. The CDR3 covers 15 residues. V was trimmed by 3 bases and J by 0 bases, leaving 9 bases between them. CDR1 SGHDT and CDR2 YYEEEE come from the germline V gene. The CDR3 sequence is CASSSYSTTNEKLFF. For the CDR3, the DNA is TGTGCCAGCAGCTCCTACAGTACAACTAATGAAAAACTGTTTTTT.

This chain joins TRBV2 and TRBJ2-7; D is perhaps TRBD2 (5 bases). V was shortened by 10 bases and J by 2 bases, with 12 bases between the two germline ends. Germline CDR1 reads SNHLY; CDR2 reads FYNNEI. The CDR3 is made up of 12 amino acids. The CDR3 DNA reads TGTGCCACCCGGACCGGGACCTACGAGCAGTACTTC. It is translated as CATRTGTYEQYF.

The CDR3 sequence is CASSYGHPLEAFF. The DNA for the CDR3 is TGTGCCAGCAGTTACGGGCATCCCCTTGAGGCTTTCTTT. The V and J genes are TRBV6-6 and TRBJ1-1; the D is unclear. V was cut by 2 bases and J by 11 bases, with 15 bases left in between. This CDR3 is 13 amino acids long. CDR1 MNHNY and CDR2 SVGAGI come from the germline V gene (reference sequence).

This clone was recorded a few times. The V gene is TRBV28, the J gene TRBJ2-3; 7 bases match TRBD2. Germline CDR1 reads MDHEN; CDR2 reads SYDVKM. The CDR3 length is 12 residues. V trimming: 4 bases; J trimming: 12 bases; junction bases outside the gene matches: 7. In DNA, the CDR3 is TGTGCCAGCAGTTCTGGGACTATTAGACAGTATTTT. Translated, it gives CASSSGTIRQYF.

The V call is TRBV5-6, the J call TRBJ2-2, with 7 bases matching TRBD2. Germline assignment: CDR1 SGHDT and CDR2 YYEEEE. The ends lost 9 bases at V and 3 bases at J; junction bases unmatched: 11. The CDR3 has 15 amino acids. The CDR3: CATIYRGDHTGELFF. The CDR3 bases are TGTGCCACCATCTACCGGGGGGATCACACCGGGGAGCTGTTTTTT.

CDR3 nucleotides: TGTGCCAGCAGCTTCAGCGACAGGAACACTGAAGCTTTCTTT. Amino acid sequence: CASSFSDRNTEAFF. The chain couples TRBV7-2 to TRBJ1-1; D possibly corresponds to TRBD1 (5 bases). Germline V gene sequence: CDR1 SGHTA, CDR2 FQGNSA. V lost 3 bases and J 1 base, leaving 9 bases between the germline ends. CDR3 length: 14 residues.

The chain uses TRBV15 and TRBJ2-3, with a weak D call TRBD2 (6 bases). There are 15 residues in the CDR3. Trimming removed 1 base from V and 2 bases from J, with 10 bases in between. In germline, CDR1 is LNHNV, CDR2 YYDKDF (reference sequence). The CDR3 coding sequence is TGTGCCACCAGCAGAGGAGGGGAGGCCACAGATACGCAGTATTTT. Translation: CATSRGGEATDTQYF.

V is TRBV4-2 and J is TRBJ1-5; D may be TRBD1 (5 bases). V was pared by 0 bases and J by 5 bases, with 11 bases between. The CDR3 contains 15 residues. CDR1 LGHNA and CDR2 YNFKEQ come from the germline V gene. The CDR3, as DNA: TGTGCCAGCAGCCAAGATTTGGAGGGGTATCAGCCCCAGCATTTT. This translates into CASSQDLEGYQPQHF.

The V call is TRBV7-9, the J call TRBJ1-2, with TRBD1 identical over 7 bases. The germline V gene has CDR1 SEHNR and CDR2 FQNEAQ (reference sequence). This CDR3 has 14 amino acids. V trimming: 4 bases; J trimming: 8 bases; junction bases outside the gene matches: 10. CDR3 region: CASSSGTAWGGYTF. In DNA, the CDR3 is TGTGCCAGCAGCTCCGGGACAGCTTGGGGCGGCTACACCTTC.

The chain couples TRBV19 to TRBJ2-2, with D possibly TRBD1 on 6 matching bases. V lost 6 bases, J lost 6 bases, and 17 bases lay in between. CDR3 size: 15 residues. Per the germline V gene, CDR1 is LNHDA and CDR2 is SQIVND (reference sequence). The CDR3 is CASSSTGSVSGELFF. Here the CDR3 DNA reads TGTGCCAGTAGCTCCACAGGGTCTGTGTCCGGGGAGCTGTTTTTT.